This T cell receptor (beta chain) originates from a study of early T cells in non-severe SARS-CoV-2 infection. Study-level background: Chains stayed unpaired after sequencing of bulk RNA from unsorted whole blood. Findings and limits, study-wide: VDJdb matching favored anti-spike CD8 responses, missing private and CD4 specificities.

Concerning this clonotype itself: The antigen is unknown.

Molecules of cDNA were individually given unique molecular identifiers that were attached to them. TCRdb reprocessed the 5' RACE reads via MiXCR and lists one record per CDR3 protein. The table shows about 77,000 distinct CDR3 sequences, with about 15% occurring only once. Sequenced input: whole blood. The receptor was isolated from an adult who was a healthcare worker with PCR-confirmed SARS-CoV-2 infection or an uninfected control (not recorded which).

The CDR3 bases are TGTGCCAGCAGTTTTGGGTCCGGGCGAGGGACCGGGGAGCTGTTTTTT. This encodes CASSFGSGRGTGELFF. V and J are TRBV2 and TRBJ2-2; D is possibly TRBD2 (5 bases). Trimming removed 5 bases from V and 5 bases from J, with 18 bases in between. This CDR3 region has 16 residues. Per the germline V gene, CDR1 is SNHLY and CDR2 is FYNNEI.